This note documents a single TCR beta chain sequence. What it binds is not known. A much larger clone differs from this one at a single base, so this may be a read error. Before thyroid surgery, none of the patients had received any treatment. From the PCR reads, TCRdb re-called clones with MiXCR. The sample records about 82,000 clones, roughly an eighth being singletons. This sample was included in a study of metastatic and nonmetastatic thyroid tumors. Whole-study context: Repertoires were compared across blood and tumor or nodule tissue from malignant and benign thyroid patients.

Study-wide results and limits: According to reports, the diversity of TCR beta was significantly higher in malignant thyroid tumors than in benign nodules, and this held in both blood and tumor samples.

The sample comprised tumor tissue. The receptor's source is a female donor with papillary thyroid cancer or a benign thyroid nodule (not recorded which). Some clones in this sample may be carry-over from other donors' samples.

CDR3 loop: CASSLATGRSGTNVLTF. In DNA, the CDR3 is TGTGCCAGCAGCTTAGCTACCGGCCGCTCTGGGACCAACGTCCTGACTTTC. The V gene is TRBV11-1, the J gene TRBJ2-6, with D unclear. CDR3 length: 17 amino acids. The V gene's germline CDR1 is SGHAT and CDR2 FQDESV (reference sequence).